This T cell receptor (beta chain) was recovered during a study of blood T cell repertoires in COVID-19. Under the authors' procedure: How many nucleated cells were present was estimated from reference gene primer amplification. Here immunoSEQ multiplex PCR was the method, and the copy in TCRdb shows in-frame clones only, minus some. V and J calls plus clone size are reproduced from that table; the DNA served to infer D and trimming. The profile covers 200,000 to 300,000 clones, with 81% appearing a single time and around 7.2% taken by the ten largest. Germline loops: CDR1 KGHSH, CDR2 LQKENI. The CDR3 length is 12 residues. The ends were cut back, 6 bases at V and 4 bases at J, with 7 bases in the middle. As to this clone: Other nucleotide sequences from this sample produce the same CDR3.

Sample: peripheral blood. V is TRBV18 and J is TRBJ1-5; D is possibly TRBD1 (6 bases). The receptor's source is a woman aged 80 or older with COVID-19, enrolled during active disease. In nucleotides, the CDR3 is TGTGCCAGCTCTGACAGGAATCAGCCCCAGCATTTT. As protein: CASSDRNQPQHF.